This passage covers 12 T cell receptor beta chains from one sample sequenced in a study of T cells in Graves' hyperthyroidism and ophthalmopathy. Regions amplified from RNA transcripts were the TCR beta CDR3 regions. Primed by the HTBI set, a first-round RT-PCR was run on the TCR CDR3. Each CDR3 protein is one row after TCRdb ran MiXCR on the multiplex PCR reads. The sample shows some 300,000 distinct CDR3 sequences, 15% to 20% of them seen only once. The sequenced sample was blood. Source of these receptors: a man aged 25-45 years with Graves' hyperthyroidism.

This clonotype was found many times. The J gene is TRBJ2-3, the V gene TRBV5-1; perhaps TRBD1 as D (6 bases). Germline-derived CDR1 and CDR2 are SGHRS and YFSETQ. Trimming pared 0 bases from V and 4 bases from J, leaving 12 bases between. This CDR3 is 15 amino acids long. The CDR3 sequence is CASSLAITGSDTQYF. The CDR3 DNA follows: TGCGCCAGCAGCTTGGCCATAACAGGGTCAGATACGCAGTATTTT.

This clonotype was observed many times. This sequence joins TRBV5-4 and TRBJ2-7; D may be TRBD1 or TRBD2 (5 bases each). Trimming shortened V by 4 bases and J by 3 bases, and 14 bases separated the two germline ends. This CDR3 region has 14 residues. CDR1 SGHNT and CDR2 YYREEE come from the germline V gene (reference sequence). DNA of the CDR3: TGTGCCAGCAGCGAAGCCGGGACGTACTACGAGCAGTACTTC. Protein: CASSEAGTYYEQYF.

This clonotype was found many times. The chain recombines TRBV3-1 with TRBJ2-3; TRBD2 might be the D (6 bases). The CDR3 is made up of 12 amino acids. Per the germline V gene, CDR1 is LGHDT and CDR2 is YNNKEL (reference sequence). Between the trimmed V and J ends, which lost 8 bases and 5 bases, there was a span of 11 bases. The CDR3 nucleotides read TGTGCCAGCCGCTACGGGGGAGATACGCAGTATTTT. This gives the protein CASRYGGDTQYF.

This chain connects TRBV5-1 to TRBJ2-1, with TRBD1 matching over 9 bases. Germline CDR1 reads SGHRS; CDR2 reads YFSETQ. V lost 1 base and J lost 0; bases outside the gene matches: 8. This CDR3 is built from 18 residues. CDR3 sequence reads: CASSLSTGGRSSYNEQFF. In DNA, the CDR3 is TGCGCCAGCAGCTTGAGCACAGGGGGCCGCAGCTCCTACAATGAGCAGTTCTTC.

This clonotype was detected many times. The V call is TRBV28, the J call TRBJ2-5; 7 bases align to TRBD1. The germline CDR1 and CDR2 sequences are MDHEN and SYDVKM. The CDR3 covers 15 residues. V shed 10 bases and J 1 base; nucleotides not matched to a gene: 12. In DNA, the CDR3 is TGTGCCACCAAACCGGGACAGACCTCCCAAGAGACCCAGTACTTC. Protein sequence: CATKPGQTSQETQYF.

The V call is TRBV5-1, the J call TRBJ2-6; D uncertain. CDR3 size: 15 residues. The V and J ends lost 4 bases and 0 bases respectively, with 8 bases between them. Germline CDR1 SGHRS, CDR2 YFSETQ. CDR3 sequence (DNA): TGCGCCAGCAGCGAGGCACACTCTGGGGCCAACGTCCTGACTTTC. Its protein product is CASSEAHSGANVLTF.

This clonotype was observed many times. V gene TRBV5-1 combines with J gene TRBJ2-3; 10 bases agree with TRBD1. The CDR3 loop spans 15 amino acids. Germline loops: CDR1 SGHRS, CDR2 YFSETQ. The CDR3 DNA reads TGCGCATCATCGACAGGGGGCGAGTACACAGATACGCAGTATTTT. It translates to CASSTGGEYTDTQYF.

There are a few counts of this clonotype. The chain uses TRBV7-2 and TRBJ2-7; the D is unclear. CDR3 length: 15 residues. In germline, CDR1 is SGHTA, CDR2 FQGNSA. Trimming shortened V by 2 bases and J by 0 bases, and 11 bases separated the two germline ends. Here the CDR3 reads CASSLSLPSSYEQYF. The CDR3 nucleotides are TGTGCCAGCAGCTTATCTCTCCCGAGCTCCTACGAGCAGTACTTC.

This clonotype was recorded many times. The chain is built from TRBV5-6 and TRBJ2-2, with D perhaps matching TRBD1 (5 bases). With 4 bases removed from V and 0 bases from J, the gap between germline ends came to 10 bases. This CDR3 comprises 15 residues. Germline values: CDR1 SGHDT, CDR2 YYEEEE. In nucleotides, the CDR3 is TGTGCCAGCAGCCTCCCGACAGCGAACACCGGGGAGCTGTTTTTT. This gives the protein CASSLPTANTGELFF.

At least ten counts were recorded for this clonotype. A read error may produce the germline difference seen at one junction end. The genes are TRBV15 and TRBJ2-1; D not certain. CDR1 is LNHNV and CDR2 is YYDKDF in the germline V gene (reference sequence). This CDR3 contains 13 residues. CDR3 amino acids: CATKLGSHNEQFF. CDR3 in DNA: TGTGCCACCAAACTGGGCTCCCACAATGAGCAGTTCTTC.

This clonotype was recorded many times. The genes are TRBV18 and TRBJ2-1; D might be TRBD2 (5 bases). There are 13 residues in the CDR3. Deletions cut 11 bases from V and 8 bases from J, with 19 bases between. Germline loops: CDR1 KGHSH, CDR2 LQKENI. The CDR3 DNA sequence: TGTGCCGGATCCGAGGGTCGGGCCGATGAGCAGTTCTTC. Its protein product is CAGSEGRADEQFF.

Regarding this clonotype: An end of the junction does not agree with germline; a read error may underlie this. The chain is built from TRBV2 and TRBJ2-7; no clear D. This CDR3 has 14 amino acids. Germline CDR1 and CDR2: SNHLY and FYNNEI. The CDR3 region is CASSPYTSSYEQYF. The DNA for the CDR3 is TGCGCCAGCAGCCCCTACACGAGCTCCTACGAGCAGTACTTC.